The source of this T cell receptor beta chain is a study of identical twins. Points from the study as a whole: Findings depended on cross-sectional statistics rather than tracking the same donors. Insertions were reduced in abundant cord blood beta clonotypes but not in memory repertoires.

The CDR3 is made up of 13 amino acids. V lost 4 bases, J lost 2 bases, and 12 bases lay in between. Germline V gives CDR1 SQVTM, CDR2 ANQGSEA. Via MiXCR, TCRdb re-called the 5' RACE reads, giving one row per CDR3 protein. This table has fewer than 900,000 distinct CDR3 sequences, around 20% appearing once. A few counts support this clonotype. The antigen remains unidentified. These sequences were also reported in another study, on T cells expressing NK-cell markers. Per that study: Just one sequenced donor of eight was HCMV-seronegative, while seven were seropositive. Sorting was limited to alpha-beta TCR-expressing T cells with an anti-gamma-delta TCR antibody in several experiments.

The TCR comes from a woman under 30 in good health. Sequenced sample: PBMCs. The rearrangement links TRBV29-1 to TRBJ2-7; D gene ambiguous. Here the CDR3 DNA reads TGCAGCGTTGTTTCTTCAACCACCTACGAGCAGTACTTC. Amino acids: CSVVSSTTYEQYF.